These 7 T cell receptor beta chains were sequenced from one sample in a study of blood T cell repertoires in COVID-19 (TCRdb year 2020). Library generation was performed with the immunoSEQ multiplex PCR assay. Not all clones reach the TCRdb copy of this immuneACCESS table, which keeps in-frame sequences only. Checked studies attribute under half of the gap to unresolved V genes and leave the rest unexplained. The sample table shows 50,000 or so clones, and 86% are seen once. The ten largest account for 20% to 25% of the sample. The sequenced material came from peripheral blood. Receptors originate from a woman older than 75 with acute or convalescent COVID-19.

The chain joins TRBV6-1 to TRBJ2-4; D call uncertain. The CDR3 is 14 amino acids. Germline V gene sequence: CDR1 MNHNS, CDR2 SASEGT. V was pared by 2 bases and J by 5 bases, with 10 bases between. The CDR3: CASSEQASENIQYF. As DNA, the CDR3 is TGTGCCAGCAGTGAACAGGCGTCAGAAAACATTCAGTACTTC.

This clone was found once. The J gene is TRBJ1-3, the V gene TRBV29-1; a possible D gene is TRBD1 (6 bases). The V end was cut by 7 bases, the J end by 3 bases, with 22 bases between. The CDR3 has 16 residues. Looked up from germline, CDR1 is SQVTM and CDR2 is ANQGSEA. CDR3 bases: TGCAGCGCCTCCACCTTCGTGGGGGCAGGTGGAAACACCATATATTTT. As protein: CSASTFVGAGGNTIYF.

CDR3 loop: CASSLVVTGIYYEQYF. Here the CDR3 DNA reads TGTGCCAGCAGCTTGGTCGTTACAGGGATTTACTACGAGCAGTACTTC. The chain recombines TRBV5-5 with TRBJ2-7; tentatively, D is TRBD1 (6 bases). Trimming removed 0 bases from V and 3 bases from J, with 16 bases in between. The CDR3 has 16 residues. Looked up from germline, CDR1 is SGHKS and CDR2 is YYEKEE (reference sequence).

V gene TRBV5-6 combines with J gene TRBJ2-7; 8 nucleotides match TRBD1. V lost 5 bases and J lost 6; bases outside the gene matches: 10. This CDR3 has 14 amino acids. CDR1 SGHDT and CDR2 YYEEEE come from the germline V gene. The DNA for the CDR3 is TGTGCCAGCAGGGTTCAGGGGGCCGGTGGCGAGCAGTACGTC. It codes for CASRVQGAGGEQYV.

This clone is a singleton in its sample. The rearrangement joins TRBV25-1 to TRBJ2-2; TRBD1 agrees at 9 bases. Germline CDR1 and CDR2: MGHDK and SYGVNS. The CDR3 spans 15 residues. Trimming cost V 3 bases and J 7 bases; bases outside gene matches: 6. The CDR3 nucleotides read TGTGCCAGCAGTGATCCGGGACAGGGAGGCGGGGAGCTGTTTTTT. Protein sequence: CASSDPGQGGGELFF.

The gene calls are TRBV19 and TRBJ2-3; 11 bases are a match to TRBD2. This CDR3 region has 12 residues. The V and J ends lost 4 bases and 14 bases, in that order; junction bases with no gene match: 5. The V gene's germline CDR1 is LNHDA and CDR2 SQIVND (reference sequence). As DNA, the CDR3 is TGTGCCAGTAGTAAACTAGCGGGGGCCAGGTATTTT. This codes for CASSKLAGARYF.

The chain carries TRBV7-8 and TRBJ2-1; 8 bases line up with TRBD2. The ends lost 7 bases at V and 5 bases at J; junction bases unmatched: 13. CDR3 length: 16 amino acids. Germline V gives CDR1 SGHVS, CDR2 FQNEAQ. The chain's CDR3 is CASTPLGLAGHNEQFF. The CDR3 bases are TGTGCCAGCACCCCCTTGGGGCTAGCGGGTCACAATGAGCAGTTCTTC.